This is a list of T cell receptor beta chains from one sample in a study of blood T cell repertoires in COVID-19. Repertoires were generated with immunoSEQ multiplex PCR, while TCRdb's copy carries only in-frame clones and drops some. Altogether around 94,000 clones are present, just under 85% being singletons, with the ten largest covering 8.5% to 10%. The sample taken for sequencing was peripheral blood. Receptors originate from a man aged 35 to 55 with active or convalescent COVID-19. CDR3s include the opening cysteine and the closing phenylalanine or tryptophan. The D gene is left open where the match is weak. Part of the rows lack a size; the others show once, few, many or a class for expanded clones.

>TRBV29-1|12|NA|NA|TRBJ1-2
TGCAGCGTTGAACAGGTATCCTATGGCTACACCTTC
CSVEQVSYGYTF
>TRBV5-5|13|NA|TRBD1|TRBJ1-2
TGTGCCAGCAGCTTGCAGGGGGCCAGCGGCTACACCTTC
CASSLQGASGYTF
>TRBV4-2|14|NA|TRBD1|TRBJ1-1
TGTGCCAGCAGCCAAGGTGGGGACAGGGACCAAGCTTTCTTT
CASSQGGDRDQAFF
>TRBV11-1|15|NA|TRBD1|TRBJ2-1
TGTGCCAGCAGCCCGACAGGGGATGCCTACAATGAGCAGTTCTTC
CASSPTGDAYNEQFF
>TRBV7-6|16|NA|TRBD2|TRBJ2-7
TGTGCCAGCAGCTTAACAGTCGGGGGGGAAGCCTACGAGCAGTACTTC
CASSLTVGGEAYEQYF
>TRBV5-5|18|NA|TRBD1|TRBJ2-1
TGTGCCAGCAGCCGAATCACCCCCGGGACAGTAGCCTACAATGAGCAGTTCTTC
CASSRITPGTVAYNEQFF
>TRBV12-1|14|NA|NA|TRBJ1-2
TGTGCCAGCAGCTTTCTCGCAGGGAACTATGGCTACACCTTC
CASSFLAGNYGYTF
>TRBV9|15|NA|NA|TRBJ1-4
TGTGCCAGCAGCGTACAATCAGGGAAGTATGAAAAACTGTTTTTT
CASSVQSGKYEKLFF
>TRBV13|15|NA|NA|TRBJ2-3
TGTGCCAGCAGCGAGCGGGCCCCTAGCACAGATACGCAGTATTTT
CASSERAPSTDTQYF
>TRBV5-1|11|NA|NA|TRBJ2-5
TGCGCCAGCAGCTCGCAAGAGACCCAGTACTTC
CASSSQETQYF
>TRBV30|13|NA|TRBD1|TRBJ1-2
TGTGCCTGGGCGGGACAGAGATTCTATGGCTACACCTTC
CAWAGQRFYGYTF
>TRBV11-2|15|NA|TRBD1|TRBJ1-6
TGTGCCAGCAGCTTAGATGGACAGGGTGGTTCACCCCTCCACTTT
CASSLDGQGGSPLHF
>TRBV6-5|13|NA|TRBD1|TRBJ2-7
TGTGCCAGCATGGGACAGGTCCAGGGCGAGCAGTACTTC
CASMGQVQGEQYF
>TRBV7-2|18|NA|NA|TRBJ2-2
TGTGCCAGCAGCTTAGTGACAGGTCTAACGAGTCGAGCCGGGGAGCTGTTTTTT
CASSLVTGLTSRAGELFF
>TRBV3-1/TRBV3-2|14|NA|TRBD1|TRBJ2-7
TGTGCCAGCAGCCTACGGACAGGGGCCAACGAGCAGTACTTC
CASSLRTGANEQYF
>TRBV4-3|13|once|NA|TRBJ2-7
TGCGCCAGCAGCCAAGAACCAGGCTACGAGCAGTACTTC
CASSQEPGYEQYF
>TRBV6-2/TRBV6-3|12|NA|NA|TRBJ1-2
TGTGCCAGCAGTGCAGGGTTTTACGGCTACACCTTC
CASSAGFYGYTF
>TRBV15|15|NA|TRBD1|TRBJ1-4
TGTGCCACCAGCAGAGGGGACAGCACTAATGAAAAACTGTTTTTT
CATSRGDSTNEKLFF
>TRBV18|18|NA|NA|TRBJ2-6
TGTGCCAGCTCACCACGTAACGGGGGTGACTCTGGGGCCAACGTCCTGACTTTC
CASSPRNGGDSGANVLTF
>TRBV2|15|once|TRBD2|TRBJ2-7
TGTGCCAGCAGTGAATTGGGACTAGCGGGGGCCCCGCAGTACTTC
CASSELGLAGAPQYF
>TRBV4-2|17|NA|TRBD1|TRBJ2-1
TGTGCCAGCAGCCAGAGGACAGGGGCTACAAGTGGCAATGAGCAGTTCTTC
CASSQRTGATSGNEQFF
>TRBV5-1|14|once|TRBD1|TRBJ1-1
TGCGCCAGCAGTCCTCCAGGGGGCTACACTGAAGCTTTCTTT
CASSPPGGYTEAFF
>TRBV6-6|14|NA|NA|TRBJ1-1
TGTGCCAGCAGGGCAGCGGGGGCGATGTCTGAAGCTTTCTTT
CASRAAGAMSEAFF
>TRBV9|16|few|TRBD1|TRBJ2-3
TGTGCCAGCAGCGCCACGACAGGGGGCGTCACAGATACGCAGTATTTT
CASSATTGGVTDTQYF
>TRBV5-6|17|NA|NA|TRBJ2-1
TGTGCCAGCAGCTTGTTTTCGGGGGGACCGCAGGGGAATGAGCAGTTCTTC
CASSLFSGGPQGNEQFF
>TRBV5-1|15|NA|TRBD1|TRBJ2-3
TGCGCCAGCAGCTTACAGGGGGTTGCAGGAGATACGCAGTATTTT
CASSLQGVAGDTQYF
>TRBV19|17|NA|TRBD1|TRBJ1-2
TGTGCCAGTCTTACTCCGGGACAGGGAAATTTCGGCTATGGCTACACCTTC
CASLTPGQGNFGYGYTF
>TRBV18|16|NA|TRBD1|TRBJ1-2
TGTGCCAGCTCACCGGCCGGGACAGGGGGCGGTCATGGCTACACCTTC
CASSPAGTGGGHGYTF
>TRBV2|17|NA|NA|TRBJ1-6
TGTGCCAGCGAGGCAGGGGCTATCTCGGGATCTGGTTCACCCCTCCACTTT
CASEAGAISGSGSPLHF
>TRBV6-4|19|NA|NA|TRBJ2-6
TGTGCCAGCAGTGACAATGTGGGACATAAAAGCTCTGGGGCCAACGTCCTGACTTTC
CASSDNVGHKSSGANVLTF
>TRBV5-1|15|NA|NA|TRBJ1-4
TGCGCCAGCAGCCGGTCAGCAGGTACTAATGAAAAACTGTTTTTT
CASSRSAGTNEKLFF
>TRBV14|13|NA|NA|TRBJ2-2
TGTGCCAGCAGCCACCGTTACACCGGGGAGCTGTTTTTT
CASSHRYTGELFF
>TRBV6-6|14|NA|NA|TRBJ2-1
TGTGCCAGCAGTGCTACAGGGTTTTCTTATGAGCAGTTCTTC
CASSATGFSYEQFF
>TRBV9|15|once|NA|TRBJ2-5
TGTGCCAGCAGCGTAGCGGGGGGCCCTCAAGAGACCCAGTACTTC
CASSVAGGPQETQYF
>TRBV4-2|15|NA|TRBD1|TRBJ1-5
TGTGCCAGCAGCCAAGTGGGACAGACCCATCAGCCCCAGCATTTT
CASSQVGQTHQPQHF
>TRBV12-3/TRBV12-4|13|NA|NA|TRBJ1-1
TGTGCCAGCAGGGAGACAGGGAACACTGAAGCTTTCTTT
CASRETGNTEAFF
>TRBV7-2|16|NA|TRBD2|TRBJ2-2
TGTGCCAGCAGCTTAGAGTCTAGCGGGGTGGCCGGGGAGCTGTTTTTT
CASSLESSGVAGELFF
>TRBV5-1|13|NA|NA|TRBJ1-4
TGCGCCAGCAGCTTGTCGACTAATGAAAAACTGTTTTTT
CASSLSTNEKLFF
>TRBV20-1|11|NA|NA|TRBJ1-1
TGCAGTGCTAGAGACCGATTAGCGTCTTTCTTT
CSARDRLASFF
>TRBV7-9|14|NA|NA|TRBJ1-4
TGTGCCAGCAGCTCCTCAGGGTTTAATGAAAAACTGTTTTTT
CASSSSGFNEKLFF
>TRBV7-2|16|NA|TRBD1|TRBJ1-2
TGTGCCAGCAGCTTAGGAGGGACAGGGGGTTACTATGGCTACACCTTC
CASSLGGTGGYYGYTF
>TRBV7-6|15|NA|NA|TRBJ2-2
TGTGCCAGCAGCCCCATCGGGGGTTACACCGGGGAGCTGTTTTTT
CASSPIGGYTGELFF
>TRBV20-1|11|NA|NA|TRBJ2-7
TGCAGTGCTACCCTAGCCTTCGAGCAGTACTTC
CSATLAFEQYF
>TRBV5-1|13|NA|NA|TRBJ2-7
TGCGCCAGCAGCTTGGTGTCAGACTACGAGCAGTACTTC
CASSLVSDYEQYF
>TRBV27|15|medium-sized|NA|TRBJ2-7
TGTGCCAGCCAAAAACAGGGTATGGAATTCAACGAGCAGTACTTC
CASQKQGMEFNEQYF
>TRBV10-2|13|few|NA|TRBJ1-5
TGCGCCAGCAGTGACGCAGGAGGACAGCCCCAGCATTTT
CASSDAGGQPQHF
>TRBV10-3|15|NA|TRBD1|TRBJ2-3
TGTGCCATCAGTGAGTTGGGACAGAACACAGATACGCAGTATTTT
CAISELGQNTDTQYF
>TRBV10-2|15|NA|TRBD2|TRBJ2-5
TGCGCCAGCAAGACTAGCGGGGGGGCCGGAGAGACCCAGTACTTC
CASKTSGGAGETQYF
>TRBV10-3|14|once|NA|TRBJ2-3
TGTGCCATCCGTTATGGGGGGGCCGGGGATACGCAGTATTTT
CAIRYGGAGDTQYF
>TRBV19|16|NA|NA|TRBJ2-1
TGTGCCAGTAGTAGGAGGGGGGGGAGCTCCTACAATGAGCAGTTCTTC
CASSRRGGSSYNEQFF
>TRBV18|15|NA|TRBD1|TRBJ1-6
TGTGCCAGCTCACACTCGACAGGGGATCGATCACCCCTCCACTTT
CASSHSTGDRSPLHF
>TRBV4-1|16|once|TRBD1|TRBJ1-4
TGCGCCAGCAGACATCCTGGGACAGGGGAGGCGGAAAAACTGTTTTTT
CASRHPGTGEAEKLFF
>TRBV25-1|13|NA|NA|TRBJ1-2
TGTGCCAGCAGAACTTCAGGGGATCAGAGCTACACCTTC
CASRTSGDQSYTF
>TRBV6-1|17|NA|NA|TRBJ1-1
TGTGCCAGCAGTGAAGCGACGTTACAGCCTATGAACACTGAAGCTTTCTTT
CASSEATLQPMNTEAFF
>TRBV2|14|few|NA|TRBJ1-5
TGTGCCAGCACGGGAGAATATAGCAATCAGCCCCAGCATTTT
CASTGEYSNQPQHF